This T cell receptor (beta chain) was sequenced during a study of shared clonotypes between healthy human individuals. V was shortened by 5 bases and J by 1 base, with 12 bases between the two germline ends. This CDR3 is 14 amino acids long. Germline values: CDR1 SGHNT, CDR2 YYREEE (reference sequence). This clone was observed once. Its antigen remains unidentified. This table comes from immunoSEQ multiplex PCR, and its TCRdb copy is limited to in-frame clones, with some not included. This repertoire shows nearly 600,000 clones, 95% to 96% found once; its top ten account for about 0.11%. Regarding the study as a whole: Even with large depth, rarefaction showed that sorted-subset sequencing was incomplete. A few donors showed sharing of approximately 5% of naive CD4 clonotypes. As a rule, naive subsets had a larger estimated richness than memory subsets.

As defined, naive CD8 cells were CD45RO-negative and positively selected for CCR7, with terminally differentiated effector memory CD45RA+ cells excluded. The chain links TRBV5-4 to TRBJ1-1; the D gene is possibly TRBD1 (6 bases). This clonotype was sampled from a woman under 40 in good health. Source material: naive CD8+ T cells sorted from blood. CDR3 in DNA: TGTGCCAGCAGACCGGGACACACGAACACTGAAGCTTTCTTT. It codes for CASRPGHTNTEAFF.